The 30 T cell receptor beta chains listed next were all sequenced from one sample in a study of T cell changes during pregnancy in multiple sclerosis. Data came from immunoSEQ multiplex PCR; TCRdb stores just in-frame clones and leaves some out. The table has fewer than 140,000 clones, under 95% seen once. Source: peripheral blood, taken after pregnancy. The receptors here all came from a female donor with multiple sclerosis, enrolled in a pregnancy study.

The chain carries TRBV7-7 and TRBJ2-6; 10 bases match TRBD1. CDR3 length: 17 amino acids. V trimming: 5 bases; J trimming: 4 bases; junction bases outside the gene matches: 8. Germline CDR1 SSHAT, CDR2 FNYEAQ (reference sequence). DNA for the CDR3: TGTGCCAGCAGCCCCCGACAGGGGGCGCAAGGGGCCAACGTCCTGACTTTC. Its translation is CASSPRQGAQGANVLTF.

The J gene is TRBJ1-5, the V gene TRBV6-1; D call uncertain. The CDR3 consists of 14 residues. Trimming removed 9 bases from V and 0 bases from J, with 12 bases in between. Per germline, CDR1 MNHNS and CDR2 SASEGT. CDR3 in DNA: TGTGCCAGTAGAAGTGGTCGTAGCAATCAGCCCCAGCATTTT. Encoded protein: CASRSGRSNQPQHF.

The rearrangement links TRBV5-1 to TRBJ2-1; 7 bases fit TRBD1. The CDR3 is made up of 13 amino acids. Trimming at V came to 0 bases and at J to 6 bases, leaving 0 bases not matched to a gene. Germline loops: CDR1 SGHRS, CDR2 YFSETQ. In DNA form, the CDR3 reads TGCGCCAGCAGCTTGGGACAGGGCAATGAGCAGTTCTTC. Amino acid sequence: CASSLGQGNEQFF.

The chain combines TRBV5-6 with TRBJ1-1; D might be TRBD1 (6 bases). Germline CDR1 is SGHDT and CDR2 is YYEEEE. With 1 base removed from V and 11 bases from J, the gap between germline ends came to 15 bases. CDR3 size: 13 residues. The DNA of the CDR3 is TGTGCCAGCAGCTTGTCTCAGGGGATCACGGCTTTCTTT. It yields the protein CASSLSQGITAFF.

This clone has only one observation. This chain uses TRBV5-1 with TRBJ1-1, with a weak D call TRBD1 (6 bases). The germline CDR1 and CDR2 sequences are SGHRS and YFSETQ. V was shortened by 3 bases and J by 4 bases, with 19 bases between the two germline ends. The CDR3 is 16 residues long. The CDR3 DNA sequence: TGCGCCAGCAGCTCCCTAATGACAGGAGAAGGCACTGAAGCTTTCTTT. Translated, it gives CASSSLMTGEGTEAFF.

The chain combines TRBV4-2 with TRBJ1-2; possible D gene TRBD1, 5 bases. Trimming removed 0 bases from V and 3 bases from J, with 14 bases in between. The CDR3 spans 16 residues. Germline V gene lookup returns CDR1 LGHNA and CDR2 YNFKEQ. CDR3 in amino acids: CASSQEWGHGDYGYTF. Here the CDR3 DNA reads TGTGCCAGCAGCCAAGAGTGGGGCCATGGGGACTATGGCTACACCTTC.

The V call is TRBV5-1, the J call TRBJ2-3; 12 positions agree with TRBD1. V lost 2 bases to trimming and J lost 0 bases; unmatched junction nucleotides: 13. Germline V gene sequence: CDR1 SGHRS, CDR2 YFSETQ. This CDR3 region has 20 residues. The DNA of the CDR3 is TGCGCCAGCAGCTTAGCTCCCGGGACAGGGGGCGTTTCTAGCACAGATACGCAGTATTTT. This gives the protein CASSLAPGTGGVSSTDTQYF.

This chain's CDR3 is CASSPTGSSPLHF. CDR3 nucleotides: TGCGCCAGCAGTCCTACAGGGAGCTCACCCCTCCACTTT. The chain uses TRBV5-1 and TRBJ1-6, with D possibly matching TRBD1 (6 bases). The CDR3 spans 13 residues. The ends were cut back, 5 bases at V and 10 bases at J, with 13 bases in the middle. Looked up from germline, CDR1 is SGHRS and CDR2 is YFSETQ.

The chain carries TRBV6-5 and TRBJ2-7, with 9 bases fitting TRBD2. From germline, CDR1 is MNHEY and CDR2 SVGAGI. The V and J ends lost 7 bases and 3 bases, in that order; junction bases with no gene match: 10. The CDR3 spans 15 residues. CDR3 nucleotides: TGTGCCAGCAATAGGGTAGCGGGAGCCAGCTACGAGCAGTACTTC. Translating gives CASNRVAGASYEQYF.

This chain links TRBV5-1 with TRBJ2-3; D gene uncertain. The V gene's germline CDR1 is SGHRS and CDR2 YFSETQ. Deletions cut 4 bases from V and 7 bases from J, with 13 bases between. CDR3 size: 13 residues. CDR3 sequence reads: CASSIQTRNTQYF. The CDR3 region has the DNA TGCGCCAGCAGCATCCAGACCAGGAATACGCAGTATTTT.

This chain uses TRBV11-3 with TRBJ2-2; 7 positions match TRBD2. The V and J ends lost 1 base and 4 bases, in that order; junction bases with no gene match: 3. This CDR3 contains 15 residues. The germline V gene has CDR1 SGHNT and CDR2 YENEEA. CDR3: CASSLGWGGTGELFF. CDR3 DNA: TGTGCCAGCAGCTTAGGATGGGGGGGCACCGGGGAGCTGTTTTTT.

This clone occurred once. Other nucleotide sequences from this sample produce the same CDR3. The chain combines TRBV5-1 with TRBJ2-5, with 8 bases aligning to TRBD2. The V gene's germline CDR1 is SGHRS and CDR2 YFSETQ. Trimming cost V 1 base and J 5 bases; bases outside gene matches: 7. This CDR3 has 15 residues. The DNA of the CDR3 is TGCGCCAGCAGCTTGTCCGGGGGGGCTGGGGAGACCCAGTACTTC. Protein product: CASSLSGGAGETQYF. Complete variable domain (other parts from reference TRBV5-1 and TRBJ2-5): KAGVTQTPRYLIKTRGQQVTLSCSPISGHRSVSWYQQTPGQGLQFLFEYFSETQRNKGNFPGRFSGRQFSNSRSEMNVSTLELGDSALYLCASSLSGGAGETQYFGPGTRLLVL.

The chain joins TRBV30 to TRBJ1-2; D gene ambiguous. Germline loops: CDR1 GTSNPN, CDR2 SVGIG (reference sequence). Trimming removed 0 bases from V and 7 bases from J, with 15 bases in between. There are 14 residues in the CDR3. CDR3 nucleotide sequence: TGTGCCTGGAGTGTACATCGGGTGGAAGGTGGCTACACCTTC. This encodes CAWSVHRVEGGYTF.

The chain carries TRBV18 and TRBJ2-5, with D possibly matching TRBD1 (6 bases). Trimming stripped 4 bases from V and 5 bases from J, with 17 bases between. CDR3 length: 15 amino acids. The germline gives CDR1 KGHSH, CDR2 LQKENI. For the CDR3, the DNA is TGTGCCAGCTCACGCGTCCCAGGGGTAGGGGAGACCCAGTACTTC. Protein: CASSRVPGVGETQYF.

This rearrangement joins TRBV7-8 to TRBJ1-4; 8 bases match TRBD1. V shed 1 base and J 4 bases; nucleotides not matched to a gene: 8. The CDR3 is made up of 17 amino acids. Looked up from germline, CDR1 is SGHVS and CDR2 is FQNEAQ. The CDR3 is CASSLVRDRSRNEKLFF. CDR3 nucleotides: TGTGCCAGCAGCTTAGTTCGGGACAGGTCGCGTAATGAAAAACTGTTTTTT.

This rearrangement joins TRBV9 to TRBJ1-6; the D is unclear. CDR3 length: 14 residues. Trimming took 0 bases from V and 7 from J, leaving 8 bases between them. Germline V CDR1 and CDR2: SGDLS, YYNGEE. The CDR3 coding sequence is TGTGCCAGCAGCGTAGGAGTGGAGAATTCACCCCTCCACTTT. Protein sequence: CASSVGVENSPLHF.

V gene TRBV4-2 combines with J gene TRBJ2-1; maybe TRBD2 (6 bases). The CDR3 runs to 18 residues. Trimming left V 1 base short and J 0 bases short, with 16 bases between. The germline V gene encodes CDR1 LGHNA and CDR2 YNFKEQ. Written as DNA, the CDR3 is TGTGCCAGCAGCCAAGGACGAAGCGGGCGAAGCTCCTACAATGAGCAGTTCTTC. The encoded protein is CASSQGRSGRSSYNEQFF.

The CDR3 DNA follows: TGTGCCAGCAGCCCATATCGGACAGTAGTCGAAGCTTTCTTT. It translates to CASSPYRTVVEAFF. V gene TRBV9 combines with J gene TRBJ1-1; TRBD1 might be the D (6 bases). Germline V gene sequence: CDR1 SGDLS, CDR2 YYNGEE. V was shortened by 4 bases and J by 8 bases, with 18 bases between the two germline ends. CDR3 length: 14 residues.

The chain couples TRBV18 to TRBJ1-3; D call uncertain. The V end was cut by 6 bases, the J end by 1 base, with 16 bases between. CDR3 length: 16 residues. Looked up from germline, CDR1 is KGHSH and CDR2 is LQKENI. For the CDR3, the DNA is TGTGCCAGCTCCCCGAGGGCGGTCTTATCTGGAAACACCATATATTTT. It specifies CASSPRAVLSGNTIYF.

The chain uses TRBV11-3 and TRBJ2-1; TRBD2 aligns across 14 bases. Looked up from germline, CDR1 is SGHNT and CDR2 is YENEEA. This CDR3 has 18 amino acids. The trim removed 1 base at V and 6 bases at J, leaving 8 bases unmatched. CDR3 sequence: CASSLGGTSGRRGNEQFF. CDR3 sequence (DNA): TGTGCCAGCAGCTTAGGGGGGACTAGCGGGAGAAGGGGCAATGAGCAGTTCTTC. Filled out from reference TRBV11-3 and TRBJ2-1, the complete variable domain reads EAGVVQSPRYKIIEKKQPVAFWCNPISGHNTLYWYLQNLGQGPELLIRYENEEAVDDSQLPKDRFSAERLKGVDSTLKIQPAELGDSAVYLCASSLGGTSGRRGNEQFFGPGTRLTVL.

This clone was observed a few times. The V and J genes are TRBV29-1 and TRBJ1-1, with 9 bases matching TRBD1. V trimming: 7 bases; J trimming: 5 bases; junction bases outside the gene matches: 5. The germline V gene has CDR1 SQVTM and CDR2 ANQGSEA. The CDR3 has 12 amino acids. CDR3 in amino acids: CSARDRDTEAFF. The CDR3 DNA follows: TGCAGCGCCAGGGACAGGGATACTGAAGCTTTCTTT.

V usage is TRBV5-5 and J usage is TRBJ1-5; D might be TRBD1 (5 bases). Trimming took off 3 bases at V and 0 bases at J, with 10 bases between the two ends. The CDR3 consists of 15 residues. Germline CDR1 reads SGHKS; CDR2 reads YYEKEE (reference sequence). Here the CDR3 DNA reads TGTGCCAGCAGCTCTGGAGGGGCTAGCAATCAGCCCCAGCATTTT. It is translated as CASSSGGASNQPQHF.

In its sample, this clone was seen a few times. The rearrangement joins TRBV27 to TRBJ1-1; no clear D. This CDR3 has 14 residues. Germline V gene data show CDR1 as MNHEY and CDR2 as SMNVEV (reference sequence). Deletions cut 6 bases from V and 1 base from J, with 12 bases between. CDR3 sequence reads: CASSTHRQNTEAFF. CDR3 sequence (DNA): TGTGCCAGCAGCACCCATCGACAGAACACTGAAGCTTTCTTT.

The CDR3 region has the DNA TGTGCCAGCAGTTGGACTAGCGGGACGGTAGATACGCAGTATTTT. Translation: CASSWTSGTVDTQYF. The gene calls are TRBV6-5 and TRBJ2-3; 12 bases fit TRBD2. The germline CDR1 and CDR2 sequences are MNHEY and SVGAGI. Germline trimming cut 4 bases from V and 5 bases from J; bases unmatched to any gene: 4. The CDR3 contains 15 residues.

This chain uses TRBV6-1 with TRBJ2-7, with 8 bases fitting TRBD1. V lost 9 bases, J lost 0 bases, and 10 bases stayed unmatched. In germline, CDR1 is MNHNS, CDR2 SASEGT. This CDR3 contains 15 residues. In DNA form, the CDR3 reads TGTGCCAGTTGGGACAGGCAATACCCCTCCTACGAGCAGTACTTC. Protein: CASWDRQYPSYEQYF.

V and J are TRBV5-1 and TRBJ2-7, with 11 bases that match TRBD1. Germline assignment: CDR1 SGHRS and CDR2 YFSETQ. The CDR3 is 15 residues long. V dropped 3 bases and J dropped 0; count of bases not matched to a gene: 2. CDR3 in DNA: TGCGCCAGCAGCTCCGGGACAGGGGGCTCCTACGAGCAGTACTTC. It yields the protein CASSSGTGGSYEQYF.

This chain uses TRBV5-5 with TRBJ1-1; 8 nucleotides line up with TRBD1. The CDR3 spans 14 residues. Germline V gene lookup returns CDR1 SGHKS and CDR2 YYEKEE (reference sequence). V was pared by 7 bases and J by 0 bases, with 5 bases of the junction left unmatched. The CDR3 DNA follows: TGTGCCAGCGACCGGACAGGGATGAACACTGAAGCTTTCTTT. It encodes CASDRTGMNTEAFF.

The chain links TRBV2 to TRBJ2-7; D gene ambiguous. The V gene lost 2 bases and the J gene lost 3 bases, with 5 bases spanning the gap. CDR3 length equals 12 residues. Per the germline V gene, CDR1 is SNHLY and CDR2 is FYNNEI. CDR3 loop: CASSESSYEQYF. CDR3 in DNA: TGTGCCAGCAGTGAAAGTAGCTACGAGCAGTACTTC. The variable domain in full, completed from reference TRBV2 and TRBJ2-7, reads EPEVTQTPSHQVTQMGQEVILRCVPISNHLYFYWYRQILGQKVEFLVSFYNNEISEKSEIFDDQFSVERPDGSNFTLKIRSTKLEDSAMYFCASSESSYEQYFGPGTRLTVT.

The chain couples TRBV6-5 to TRBJ2-7; 9 nucleotides match TRBD1. This CDR3 region has 15 residues. V gave up 0 bases and J gave up 2 bases; unmatched junction bases: 2. Per the germline V gene, CDR1 is MNHEY and CDR2 is SVGAGI. Here the CDR3 reads CASSYSRDRAYEQYF. The CDR3 bases are TGTGCCAGCAGTTACTCGCGGGACAGGGCCTACGAGCAGTACTTC.

This clone was seen only once. The chain is built from TRBV5-6 and TRBJ2-1; the match to TRBD2 covers 11 bases. The J segment lost 0 bases and the V segment lost 2 bases, leaving 1 base of the junction unmatched. This CDR3 spans 16 amino acids. Germline V gene data show CDR1 as SGHDT and CDR2 as YYEEEE. The CDR3 DNA is TGTGCCAGCAGCTTTAGCGGGAGGGCCTCCTACAATGAGCAGTTCTTC. Translating it yields CASSFSGRASYNEQFF.